Reported below is one T cell receptor beta chain. The antigen remains unidentified. This specimen belongs to a study of OX40 agonist ivuxolimab in advanced cancers. Points from the study as a whole: Normalized T-cell clonal expansion was also low in some nonresponders. Some of the lowest clonal expansion was seen in partial responders at 0.1-3.0 mg/kg.

TCRdb's copy holds only in-frame clones and misses some; the assay was immunoSEQ multiplex PCR. Here the sample spans over 60,000 clones, 82% being singletons. Samples of blood were obtained at baseline, on cycle 4 day 1, and on cycle 7 day 1. This sequence was found in an adult with an advanced solid tumor such as melanoma, head and neck, liver or kidney cancer. The starting material was CD4+ or CD8+ T cells sorted from blood, obtained in a trial of the OX40 agonist ivuxolimab.

The CDR3 DNA is TGTGCCAGCAGCCCCCAGACAGGTGCGGTTACTGAAGCTTTCTTT. Translated, it gives CASSPQTGAVTEAFF. This sequence joins TRBV5-6 and TRBJ1-1; maybe TRBD1 (6 bases). V was clipped by 4 bases and J by 5 bases, with 18 bases between them. This CDR3 region has 15 residues. In germline, CDR1 is SGHDT, CDR2 YYEEEE.